Listed here are 5 T cell receptor beta chains from one sample, sequenced in a study of cytomegalovirus exposure and HLA in healthy donors. PCR primers comprised 60 Vbeta and 13 Jbeta primers. Assay: immunoSEQ multiplex PCR; the TCRdb copy retains only in-frame clones and omits some. The sample gives over 150,000 clones, more than 60% of which show up once; 3.1% is in the top ten. Sequenced: PBMCs. These receptors originate from a woman aged 45-60 years in good health and CMV-seropositive.

This chain links TRBV14 with TRBJ2-5, with TRBD1 matching over 8 bases. V dropped 4 bases and J dropped 6; count of bases not matched to a gene: 4. The CDR3 sequence is 13 residues long. Germline lookup yields CDR1 SGHDN and CDR2 FVKESK. The CDR3 coding sequence is TGTGCCAGCAGCCCAGGGGGCACAAAGACCCAGTACTTC. Its translation is CASSPGGTKTQYF.

The chain is built from TRBV2 and TRBJ1-1; D may be TRBD1 (6 bases). The CDR3 extends over 13 amino acids. Germline V gene lookup returns CDR1 SNHLY and CDR2 FYNNEI. Trimming took 1 base from V and 8 from J, leaving 11 bases between them. This CDR3 is CASSEELGHEAFF. The CDR3 coding sequence is TGTGCCAGCAGTGAAGAGTTGGGACACGAAGCTTTCTTT.

The chain recombines TRBV2 with TRBJ2-1; D is possibly TRBD1 (6 bases). Germline CDR1 is SNHLY and CDR2 is FYNNEI. The CDR3 is 15 residues long. Trimming removed 6 bases at V and 0 bases at J, with 12 bases between. The CDR3 region has the DNA TGTGCCAGCAGGTACAGGGAGAGCTCCTACAATGAGCAGTTCTTC. This codes for CASRYRESSYNEQFF.

The chain combines TRBV7-9 with TRBJ1-5, with 10 bases that match TRBD1. CDR3 size: 17 residues. CDR1 SEHNR and CDR2 FQNEAQ come from the germline V gene (reference sequence). Trimming cost V 0 bases and J 5 bases; bases outside gene matches: 7. The CDR3 loop reads CASSLAVGTGVYQPQHF. The DNA for the CDR3 is TGTGCCAGCAGCTTAGCCGTAGGGACAGGGGTATATCAGCCCCAGCATTTT.

This sequence joins TRBV25-1 and TRBJ1-5; D is possibly TRBD1 (5 bases). V was pared by 2 bases and J by 0 bases, with 11 bases between. Germline lookup yields CDR1 MGHDK and CDR2 SYGVNS. CDR3 size: 16 residues. CDR3 amino acids: CASSERGGNSNQPQHF. CDR3 DNA sequence: TGTGCCAGCAGTGAACGGGGGGGAAATAGCAATCAGCCCCAGCATTTT.